The entry below gives a single TCR beta chain sequence along with its context. Its antigen is not known. The sample is drawn from a study of radiotherapy plus CTLA-4 blockade in lung cancer. Study as a whole: For 15% to 20% of patients, objective responses occurred, and about 33% had disease control. Points from the study as a whole: The best prediction of response reportedly came from early blood T cell clone dynamics, with interferon-beta. Blood TCR clones of tumor origin expanded after radiotherapy plus ipilimumab.

Receiving focal radiation plus CTLA-4 blockade with ipilimumab were patients who had chemo-refractory metastatic non-small-cell lung cancer. TCRdb keeps only in-frame clones here, not all; method: immunoSEQ multiplex PCR. Counted here are about 55,000 clones, about 80% occurring once; the ten biggest clones make up around 6%. Germline loops: CDR1 SGHVS, CDR2 FQNEAQ. The CDR3 contains 14 residues. With 3 bases removed from V and 4 bases from J, the gap between germline ends came to 12 bases. The receptor comes from a human donor with non-small cell lung cancer whose response to radiotherapy plus ipilimumab could not be evaluated. The sample was peripheral blood, taken from a patient treated with radiotherapy plus ipilimumab. The rearrangement joins TRBV7-8 to TRBJ1-2; D remains ambiguous. Here the CDR3 reads CASSLLRSSYGYTF. The CDR3 DNA reads as TGTGCCAGCAGCTTGCTGCGGTCCTCCTATGGCTACACCTTC.